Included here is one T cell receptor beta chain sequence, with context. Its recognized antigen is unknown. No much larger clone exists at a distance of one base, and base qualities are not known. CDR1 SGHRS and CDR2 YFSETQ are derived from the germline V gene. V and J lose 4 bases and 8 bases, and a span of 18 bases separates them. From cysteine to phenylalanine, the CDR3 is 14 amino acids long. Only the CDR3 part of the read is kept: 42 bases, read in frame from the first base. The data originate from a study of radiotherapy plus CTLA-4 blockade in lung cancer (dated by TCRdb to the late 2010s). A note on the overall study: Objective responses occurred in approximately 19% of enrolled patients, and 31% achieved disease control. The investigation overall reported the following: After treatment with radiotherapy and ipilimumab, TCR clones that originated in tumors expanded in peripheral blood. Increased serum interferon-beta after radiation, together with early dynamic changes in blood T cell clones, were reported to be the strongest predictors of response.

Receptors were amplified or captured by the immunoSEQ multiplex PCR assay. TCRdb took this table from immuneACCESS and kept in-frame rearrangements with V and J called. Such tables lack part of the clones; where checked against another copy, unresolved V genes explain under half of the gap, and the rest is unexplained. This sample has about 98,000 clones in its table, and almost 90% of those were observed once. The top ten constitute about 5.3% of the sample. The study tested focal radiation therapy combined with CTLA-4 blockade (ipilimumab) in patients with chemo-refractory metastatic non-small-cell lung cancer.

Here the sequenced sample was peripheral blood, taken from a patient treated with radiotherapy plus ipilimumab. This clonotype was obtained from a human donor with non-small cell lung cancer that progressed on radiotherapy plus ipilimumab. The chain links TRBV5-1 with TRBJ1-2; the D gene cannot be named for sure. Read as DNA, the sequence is TGCGCCAGCAGCCCGGACGGCCAAAATCAAGGCTACACCTTC. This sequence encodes CASSPDGQNQGYTF.